This TCR beta chain was sequenced for a study of type 1 and type 2 diabetes patients. Whole-study context: Participants included type 1 and type 2 diabetes patients plus nondiabetic controls. Findings and caveats of the study: Type 2 diabetes and control V and J usage correlated highly, around 0.97.

The PCR template was genomic DNA. A primer set of 30 forward and 13 reverse primers amplified the CDR3. In TCRdb, the multiplex PCR reads were re-called with MiXCR into one record per CDR3 protein. Of more than 250,000 distinct CDR3 sequences listed, approximately 45% are singletons. As for this clonotype: Its antigen is currently unknown.

Each participant gave around 9.6 milliliters of peripheral blood. Germline V CDR1 and CDR2: MNHEY, SVGAGI. The CDR3 is 13 residues long. Trimming pared 6 bases from V and 5 bases from J, leaving 13 bases between. Material: peripheral blood mononuclear cells (PBMCs). This clonotype was obtained from a man aged 18 to 29 with type 2 diabetes. The V and J genes are TRBV6-5 and TRBJ2-5; no clear D. The CDR3 nucleotides are TGTGCCAGCAGCCGCACTCTCGGGGAGACCCAGTACTTC. Translated, it gives CASSRTLGETQYF.